Sequencing of this T cell receptor beta chain was carried out in a study of blood T cells in healthy people across ages (dated by TCRdb to the mid-2010s). With regard to the full study: In model experiments, roughly one uniquely barcoded TCR beta cDNA molecule per two T cells was captured by template switching. The study measured age-related changes in TCR beta repertoire diversity using deep sequencing normalized with unique cDNA molecular identifiers. Donors were grouped into four age groups: young (average approximately 15 years), middle-aged (39), aged (over 55) and long-lived (around 80). Two additional independent replicas of 1 million unique cDNA reads from the same blood draw were analyzed for two donors (one aged 18 to 30 and one aged 80 or older).

On the study overall, not on this receptor specifically: Estimates of total diversity based on one million sequenced T cells were considered lower bounds and underestimates. Conclusive comparison of naive and antigen-experienced compartments was prevented by the profiling of bulk unsorted PBMCs. There was a strong correlation between observed TCR beta diversity and the percentage of naive T cells measured by flow cytometry. Compared with the aged group, more naive CD4+ T cells, fewer expanded clones and increased TCR diversity were shown by the long-lived group, suggesting age selection. Because donor CMV infection status was unknown, age-related changes in expanded clonotypes were potentially confounded. Observed TCR beta diversity per million T cells fell roughly linearly with age, and a significant reduction was already apparent by age about 43.

Comments on this clonotype: What this receptor recognizes is not known. Base qualities are not recorded, but no much larger clone differs from it by a single base.

The protocol used for the library was 5' RACE. TCRdb lists the instrument as Illumina HiSeq 2500. A second roughly 6 to 12 cycle PCR used a sample-barcoded 5' primer and a J-beta primer mix. A unique molecular identifier was introduced onto each TCR beta cDNA molecule by a template-switch 5' adaptor carrying 12 random nucleotides. At least 2.5 million CDR3-containing paired-end reads were obtained from each sample. The Mint cDNA synthesis kit, primed by a TRBC-specific oligonucleotide, was used to synthesize first-strand cDNA from all RNA. Following uracil-DNA glycosylase treatment, all cDNA underwent a first 18-cycle PCR with the universal primers M1SS and BC2_uni_R. Regarding the original processing steps: Normalization of each sample was performed by random selection of 1 million high-quality reads, each carrying a distinct molecular identifier. Instead of being binned into consensus sequences, reads with shared molecular identifiers were discarded. MiTCR, set to a Q25 quality threshold and the strictest error-elimination algorithm, was used for CDR3 identification, clonotype clustering and error correction. A nonparametric unseen species model with Euler transformation was used to estimate lower-bound total TCR beta diversity. TCRdb reran the public reads through fastp at Q25 and MiXCR, keeping productive beta chains. Rows with one shared CDR3 protein collapse into an entry with the most common genes and DNA. These V and J calls are TCRdb output, not the study's own analysis. The sample has over 700,000 distinct CDR3 sequences on record, 25% of them singletons. The ten largest clones take up around 9.2% of the sample.

The roughly 39 donors, aged 6 to 90 years, were systemically healthy Caucasian individuals from Russia. About 10 milliliters of peripheral blood were collected from each donor into EDTA-treated Vacutainer tubes. Ficoll-Paque density-gradient centrifugation was used to isolate PBMCs, with at least 6.5 million per sample. Total RNA was extracted from PBMCs with Trizol reagent, with at least 5 micrograms obtained per sample. Naive CD45RAhigh/CD27high T cell percentages were measured by flow cytometry on a PBMC aliquot from every donor. CDR1 and CDR2 (SGHAT, FQNNGV) derive from the germline V gene. From the cysteine through the phenylalanine, the CDR3 covers 16 amino acids. Here the CDR3 DNA is all that survives: 48 bases in frame from base 1. The same sample was also studied in work on T cells of mothers and their children. As the second paper documents: The donors were nine systemically healthy Caucasian individuals, made up of three mothers and their six children. cDNA synthesis used all of the extracted RNA, with approximately 1.4 ug of RNA in each 15 ul reaction. In the second PCR, the M1S primer introduced both the sample barcodes and 2-4 random nucleotides. Over 8.5 million TCR beta CDR3 reads were obtained for each mother, and 2.5 million to 3.5 million reads were obtained for each child. In both related and unrelated pairs, thymic selection shapes the output of TCR recombination in a similar way, with inherited differences having only a minor effect. Related mother-child pairs always showed normalized repertoire overlap that was slightly higher than in unrelated mother-child pairs, though the difference was never significant. No persistent microchimeric T cell clones were detected, at a sensitivity of approximately 100 clones per million clonotypes. The study used deep NGS to compare TCR beta repertoires of mothers and children, seeking features distinguishing related mother-child pairs from unrelated individuals. Mothers averaged approximately 41 +/- 4 years of age and children averaged approximately 12 +/- 4 years. Libraries were sequenced on Illumina HiSeq 2000 with 100+100 nt paired-end reads after adapter ligation with NEBNext reagents. To prevent cross-contamination, the mother and child libraries were prepared one month apart and sequenced in separate runs. For each donor, between about 450,000 and 2,300,000 distinct TCR beta clonotypes were identified. Naive TCR beta clonotypes were estimated from low-frequency clonotypes matched to each donor's FACS-determined naive share, without sorting.

The sequence joins TRBV11-2 to TRBJ2-5; TRBD2 lines up with 10 middle nucleotides. The DNA end lines up better with TRBJ2-1; the J call may be wrong. Material: blood. This receptor was identified in a boy under 18 in good health. The nucleotide sequence is TGTGCCAGCAGCCCGTCCGGGACTAGCGTATACAATGAGCAGTTCTTC. Its translation is CASSPSGTSVYNEQFF.